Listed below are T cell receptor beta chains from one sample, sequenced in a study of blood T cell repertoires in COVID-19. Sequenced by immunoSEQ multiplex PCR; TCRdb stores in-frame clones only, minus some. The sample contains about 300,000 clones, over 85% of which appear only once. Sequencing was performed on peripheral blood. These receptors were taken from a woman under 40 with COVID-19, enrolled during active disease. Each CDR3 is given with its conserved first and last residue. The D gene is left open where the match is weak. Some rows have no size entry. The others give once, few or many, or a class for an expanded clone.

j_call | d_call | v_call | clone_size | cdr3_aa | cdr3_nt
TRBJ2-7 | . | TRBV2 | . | CASSGRTGTYEQYF | TGTGCCAGCAGTGGTCGGACTGGAACCTACGAGCAGTACTTC
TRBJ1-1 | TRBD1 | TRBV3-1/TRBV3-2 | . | CASSRDRDDTEAFF | TGTGCCAGCAGCCGGGACAGGGATGATACTGAAGCTTTCTTT
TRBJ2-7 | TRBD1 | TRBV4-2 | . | CASSQIPTGSYEQYF | TGTGCCAGCAGCCAAATACCGACAGGGTCCTACGAGCAGTACTTC
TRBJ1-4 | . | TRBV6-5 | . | CASSPFRGVYEKLFF | TGTGCCAGCAGTCCTTTCAGGGGAGTATACGAAAAACTGTTTTTT
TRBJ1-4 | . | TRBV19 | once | CASSTRQNENEKLFF | TGTGCCAGTAGTACCCGACAGAACGAGAATGAAAAACTGTTTTTT
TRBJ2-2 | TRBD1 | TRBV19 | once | CASSTGQVVGELFF | TGTGCCAGTAGTACGGGACAGGTCGTCGGGGAGCTGTTTTTT
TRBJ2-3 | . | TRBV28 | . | CASSRRTGSTDTQYF | TGTGCCAGCAGTAGGAGGACCGGGAGCACAGATACGCAGTATTTT
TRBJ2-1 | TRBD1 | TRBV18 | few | CASSTGTGNYNEQFF | TGTGCCAGCTCAACCGGGACAGGGAACTACAATGAGCAGTTCTTC
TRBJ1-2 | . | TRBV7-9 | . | CASSLGGGGADGYTF | TGTGCCAGCAGCTTGGGCGGGGGCGGCGCGGATGGCTACACCTTC
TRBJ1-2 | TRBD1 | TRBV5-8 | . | CASSFSQGAGIYGYTF | TGTGCCAGCAGCTTCTCACAGGGGGCAGGGATCTATGGCTACACCTTC
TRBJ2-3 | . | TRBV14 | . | CASSRKPGGLESTQYF | TGTGCCAGCAGCCGCAAGCCGGGTGGACTTGAGTCTACGCAGTATTTT
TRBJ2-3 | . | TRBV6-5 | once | CASSYSGYPTDTQYF | TGTGCCAGCAGTTACTCCGGGTATCCCACAGATACGCAGTATTTT
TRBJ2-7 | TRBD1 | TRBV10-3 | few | CAISDPDRGWYEQYF | TGTGCCATCAGTGATCCGGACAGGGGTTGGTACGAGCAGTACTTC
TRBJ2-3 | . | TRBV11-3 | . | CASSLGQKDTQYF | TGTGCCAGCAGCTTAGGGCAAAAAGATACGCAGTATTTT
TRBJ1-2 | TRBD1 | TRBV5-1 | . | CASKPSQGTFYGYTF | TGCGCCAGCAAACCATCACAGGGGACGTTCTATGGCTACACCTTC
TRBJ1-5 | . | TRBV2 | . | CASSETPGRHQPQHF | TGTGCCAGCAGTGAAACCCCAGGAAGACATCAGCCCCAGCATTTT
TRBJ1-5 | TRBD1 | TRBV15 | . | CATSRRLPGTGNQPQHF | TGTGCCACCAGCAGACGCTTGCCCGGGACAGGAAATCAGCCCCAGCATTTT